This T cell receptor (beta chain) emerged from a study of CXCR3-negative and CXCR3-positive naive CD8 T cells. Study-wide results and caveats: Diversity was high in both naive subsets and much lower in memory cells. Fresh PBMCs were used in most assays, and CXCR3 expression partially decreased after cryopreservation.

CDR1 is SNHLY and CDR2 is FYNNEI in the germline V gene. CDR3 length: 16 residues. UMI-tagged TRB cDNA libraries were built via 5' RACE. TCRdb reprocessed the 5' RACE reads and reports one entry per CDR3 protein, with no DNA. This sample's table reports 100,000 to 150,000 distinct CDR3 sequences. Regarding this clonotype: The antigen is not known.

Cells that were CD45RO-CCR7+CD27+CD95- constituted naive CD8+ T cells. The TCR was taken from a human donor in good health. Some clones in this sample may be carry-over from other donors' samples. The V call is TRBV2, the J call TRBJ2-1; the TRBD2 assignment by TCRdb is unverifiable without DNA. Material: naive CXCR3- CD8+ T cells from blood. Subset: CD45RO-CCR7+CD27+CD95- naive CD8+ T cells lacking CXCR3 (TNR3-). Here the CDR3 reads CASSEEARENSDEQFF. Looking up the rest from reference TRBV2 and TRBJ2-1 gives the full variable domain: EPEVTQTPSHQVTQMGQEVILRCVPISNHLYFYWYRQILGQKVEFLVSFYNNEISEKSEIFDDQFSVERPDGSNFTLKIRSTKLEDSAMYFCASSEEARENSDEQFFGPGTRLTVL.